The 25 T cell receptor beta chains below were found in one sample sequenced in a study of T cell responses to AZD1222 COVID-19 vaccine. Sequenced by immunoSEQ multiplex PCR; TCRdb stores in-frame clones only, minus some. The table records about 96,000 clones, 85% to 90% of them present only once. The sequencing here drew on peripheral blood, taken on day 0 of AZD1222 vaccination. These receptors all come from an adult in good health.

This chain connects TRBV28 to TRBJ2-1, with 9 bases fitting TRBD1. The germline V gene has CDR1 MDHEN and CDR2 SYDVKM. The CDR3 has 20 amino acids. Trimming removed 5 bases from V and 8 bases from J; junction bases left unmatched: 25. Here the CDR3 reads CASSPRDRDLVGVRVDEQFF. The CDR3 nucleotides are TGTGCCAGCAGTCCCCGGGACAGGGACCTCGTCGGGGTGCGGGTGGATGAGCAGTTCTTC.

The chain uses TRBV3-1 (or the pseudogene TRBV3-2) and TRBJ2-7; D gene uncertain. Trimming took off 0 bases at V and 9 bases at J, with 9 bases between the two ends. There are 12 residues in the CDR3. In germline, CDR1 is LGHDT, CDR2 YNNKEL (reference sequence). The CDR3 protein is CASSQDLAVQYF. The DNA of the CDR3 is TGTGCCAGCAGCCAAGATTTAGCAGTGCAGTACTTC.

The rearrangement joins TRBV7-6 to TRBJ2-7; TRBD1 or TRBD2 may be the D gene (5 bases each). V was trimmed by 5 bases and J by 6 bases, leaving 20 bases between them. This CDR3 has 15 residues. CDR1 and CDR2 (germline): SGHVS, FNYEAQ. CDR3 bases: TGTGCCAGCAGCCCGGACGGGACCCCCCAGGGCGAGCAGTACTTC. Translation gives CASSPDGTPQGEQYF.

V usage is TRBV29-1 and J usage is TRBJ2-2; perhaps D is TRBD1 or TRBD2 (5 bases each). V lost 6 bases, J lost 6 bases, and 5 bases lay in between. The CDR3 contains 10 residues. Per germline, CDR1 SQVTM and CDR2 ANQGSEA. This chain's CDR3 is CSVGPGELFF. In DNA, the CDR3 is TGCAGCGTGGGACCCGGGGAGCTGTTTTTT.

The rearrangement uses TRBV5-1 and TRBJ1-1; unclear D gene. Germline V CDR1 and CDR2: SGHRS, YFSETQ. V gave up 4 bases and J gave up 2 bases, with 15 bases separating them. This CDR3 region has 15 residues. The CDR3 bases are TGCGCCAGCAGCGAATTCGGAGAGGTTAACACTGAAGCTTTCTTT. It translates to CASSEFGEVNTEAFF.

This chain joins TRBV19 and TRBJ1-5, with D possibly being TRBD1 (5 bases). The CDR3 covers 15 residues. Trimming took 4 bases from V and 4 from J, leaving 14 bases between them. Germline V CDR1 and CDR2: LNHDA, SQIVND (reference sequence). The CDR3 DNA reads TGTGCCAGTAGTAGGGGCCGGAGTAGTAATCAGCCCCAGCATTTT. Translating it yields CASSRGRSSNQPQHF.

CDR3 nucleotides: TGTGCCAGCAGCCGAGGGTATGAGCAGTTCTTC. Protein: CASSRGYEQFF. V is TRBV3-1 (or the pseudogene TRBV3-2) and J is TRBJ2-1, with D possibly TRBD2 on 5 matching bases. The CDR3 contains 11 residues. V lost 4 bases to trimming and J lost 8 bases, with 6 bases between them. From germline, CDR1 is LGHDT and CDR2 YNNKEL (reference sequence).

V is TRBV5-1 and J is TRBJ2-7; 9 nucleotides line up with TRBD1. The CDR3 is made up of 14 amino acids. CDR1 SGHRS and CDR2 YFSETQ come from the germline V gene. Trimming removed 4 bases from V and 4 bases from J; junction bases left unmatched: 6. The CDR3, as DNA: TGCGCCAGCAGCCTAGGGGACAGGGCGTACGAGCAGTACTTC. Its translation is CASSLGDRAYEQYF.

This clone was recorded once. The chain recombines TRBV19 with TRBJ2-2; no firm D call. Germline V lookup: CDR1 LNHDA, CDR2 SQIVND (reference sequence). The CDR3 contains 13 residues. Trimming pared 5 bases from V and 6 bases from J, leaving 10 bases between. The CDR3 DNA sequence: TGTGCCAGTAGTTCTTCCATGGCCGGGGAGCTGTTTTTT. Its translation is CASSSSMAGELFF. Full variable domain (outside the CDR3, taken from reference TRBV19 and TRBJ2-2): DGGITQSPKYLFRKEGQNVTLSCEQNLNHDAMYWYRQDPGQGLRLIYYSQIVNDFQKGDIAEGYSVSREKKESFPLTVTSAQKNPTAFYLCASSSSMAGELFFGEGSRLTVL.

This clone was counted between two and nine times. The J gene is TRBJ2-7, the V gene TRBV2; 8 bases are shared with TRBD1. This CDR3 has 15 residues. Germline V gene data show CDR1 as SNHLY and CDR2 as FYNNEI. The ends lost 1 base at V and 5 bases at J; junction bases unmatched: 7. Here the CDR3 reads CASSEVDRASHEQYF. CDR3 coding DNA: TGTGCCAGCAGTGAAGTGGACAGGGCATCCCACGAGCAGTACTTC.

This clone occurred a few times. The rearrangement links TRBV30 to TRBJ1-1; possible D gene TRBD1, 5 bases. Germline V gene sequence: CDR1 GTSNPN, CDR2 SVGIG (reference sequence). The V and J ends lost 8 bases and 1 base respectively, with 14 bases between them. This CDR3 comprises 13 residues. CDR3 in amino acids: CAGARGPNTEAFF. The CDR3 DNA reads as TGTGCCGGGGCGAGGGGTCCGAACACTGAAGCTTTCTTT.

This sequence joins TRBV7-2 and TRBJ1-1, with TRBD1 identical over 10 bases. The CDR3 spans 17 residues. The germline V gene has CDR1 SGHTA and CDR2 FQGNSA. Losses at the gene ends were 4 bases for V and 4 bases for J; bases not matched to a gene: 12. The CDR3 reads CASSSPGQGFLFTEAFF. CDR3 coding DNA: TGTGCCAGCAGCTCTCCGGGACAGGGGTTCCTATTCACTGAAGCTTTCTTT.

CDR3 sequence: CASSTPINPTGELFF. The CDR3 bases are TGTGCCAGTTCCACTCCTATCAACCCCACCGGGGAGCTGTTTTTT. The chain recombines TRBV19 with TRBJ2-2; no clear D. CDR3 length equals 15 residues. Germline CDR1 reads LNHDA; CDR2 reads SQIVND (reference sequence). The ends were cut back, 8 bases at V and 4 bases at J, with 17 bases in the middle.

This chain joins TRBV6-2 or TRBV6-3 and TRBJ1-5, with D uncertain. Trimming left V 0 bases short and J 4 bases short, with 7 bases between. There are 14 residues in the CDR3. The V gene's germline CDR1 is MNHEY and CDR2 SVGEGT. The CDR3 loop is CASSYSRANQPQHF. As DNA, the CDR3 is TGTGCCAGCAGTTACTCCCGGGCGAATCAGCCCCAGCATTTT.

J is TRBJ1-4 and V is TRBV10-3; D not certain. Germline V gene lookup returns CDR1 ENHRY and CDR2 SYGVKD. Trimming took off 8 bases at V and 4 bases at J, with 8 bases between the two ends. CDR3 size: 12 residues. The CDR3 bases are TGTGCCATCGGCAATCTTAATGAAAAACTGTTTTTT. Its translation: CAIGNLNEKLFF.

The chain employs TRBV27 and TRBJ2-3; D call uncertain. The V gene lost 0 bases and the J gene lost 2 bases, with 6 bases spanning the gap. This CDR3 has 14 residues. CDR1 MNHEY and CDR2 SMNVEV come from the germline V gene (reference sequence). Here the CDR3 DNA reads TGTGCCAGCAGTTTATCGGCCGTCACAGATACGCAGTATTTT. Translated, it gives CASSLSAVTDTQYF.

CDR3 in DNA: TGTGCCAGCAGTCTCGGACAGGCCGTCAACGGCGAGCAGTACTTC. Encoded protein: CASSLGQAVNGEQYF. The J gene is TRBJ2-7, the V gene TRBV28, with 7 bases lining up with TRBD1. J lost 6 bases, V lost 5 bases, and 13 bases had no gene match. CDR3 length: 15 amino acids. Germline loops: CDR1 MDHEN, CDR2 SYDVKM.

The V and J genes are TRBV3-1 (or the pseudogene TRBV3-2) and TRBJ2-2, with D possibly matching TRBD2 (6 bases). Germline lookup yields CDR1 LGHDT and CDR2 YNNKEL (reference sequence). This CDR3 spans 17 amino acids. The V end lost 4 bases, the J end lost 0 bases, and 15 bases lay between the germline ends. This CDR3 reads CASSLMSSVSNTGELFF. The CDR3 DNA follows: TGTGCCAGCAGCCTGATGTCTAGCGTATCGAACACCGGGGAGCTGTTTTTT.

The DNA of the CDR3 is TGTGCCTGGGTAGCGGGAGGAAGCACAGATACGCAGTATTTT. Encoded protein: CAWVAGGSTDTQYF. V usage is TRBV30 and J usage is TRBJ2-3; 10 bases line up with TRBD2. V was pared by 5 bases and J by 0 bases, with 2 bases of the junction left unmatched. The length of the CDR3 is 14 residues. Germline CDR1 is GTSNPN and CDR2 is SVGIG (reference sequence).

This chain joins TRBV18 and TRBJ2-1; D call uncertain. The CDR3 length is 13 residues. V lost 4 bases, J lost 5 bases, and 9 bases lay in between. Germline V gene lookup returns CDR1 KGHSH and CDR2 LQKENI. The CDR3 coding sequence is TGTGCCAGCTCACTAAGATCTAACAATGAGCAGTTCTTC. Amino acid sequence: CASSLRSNNEQFF.

The chain is built from TRBV15 and TRBJ2-4, with a weak D call TRBD2 (6 bases). The length of the CDR3 is 13 residues. The germline gives CDR1 LNHNV, CDR2 YYDKDF (reference sequence). V lost 5 bases and J 6 bases, leaving 11 bases between the germline ends. In DNA form, the CDR3 reads TGTGCCACCAGCCCTGGGGGGTTAAACATTCAGTACTTC. The encoded protein is CATSPGGLNIQYF.

The chain uses TRBV10-3 and TRBJ2-1; 12 bases match TRBD2. V trimming: 6 bases; J trimming: 3 bases; junction bases outside the gene matches: 3. Germline loops: CDR1 ENHRY, CDR2 SYGVKD. The CDR3 totals 15 residues. The CDR3 loop reads CAIRRLAGDYNEQFF. In nucleotides, the CDR3 is TGTGCCATCAGGAGACTAGCGGGAGACTACAATGAGCAGTTCTTC.

This chain connects TRBV24-1 to TRBJ1-5; weak D call: TRBD1 (6 bases). Germline loops: CDR1 KGHDR, CDR2 SFDVKD. The CDR3 has 13 residues. V shed 10 bases and J shed 2 bases, with 11 bases lying between them. The CDR3, as DNA: TGTGCCACGAGTCGACAGGGCAATCAGCCCCAGCATTTT. It codes for CATSRQGNQPQHF.

V and J are TRBV6-6 and TRBJ2-7, with TRBD1 identical over 9 bases. Germline values: CDR1 MNHNY, CDR2 SVGAGI (reference sequence). Germline trimming cut 4 bases from V and 2 bases from J; bases unmatched to any gene: 0. CDR3 length: 13 amino acids. CDR3 residues: CASSWDRAYEQYF. For the CDR3, the DNA is TGTGCCAGCAGTTGGGACAGGGCCTACGAGCAGTACTTC.

This rearrangement joins TRBV2 to TRBJ2-3, with D tentatively TRBD2 (6 bases). CDR3 length: 12 amino acids. Germline assignment: CDR1 SNHLY and CDR2 FYNNEI. V was cut by 1 base and J by 10 bases, with 9 bases left in between. This CDR3 is CASSEGLGPQYF. CDR3 nucleotide sequence: TGTGCCAGCAGTGAAGGACTAGGCCCGCAGTATTTT.